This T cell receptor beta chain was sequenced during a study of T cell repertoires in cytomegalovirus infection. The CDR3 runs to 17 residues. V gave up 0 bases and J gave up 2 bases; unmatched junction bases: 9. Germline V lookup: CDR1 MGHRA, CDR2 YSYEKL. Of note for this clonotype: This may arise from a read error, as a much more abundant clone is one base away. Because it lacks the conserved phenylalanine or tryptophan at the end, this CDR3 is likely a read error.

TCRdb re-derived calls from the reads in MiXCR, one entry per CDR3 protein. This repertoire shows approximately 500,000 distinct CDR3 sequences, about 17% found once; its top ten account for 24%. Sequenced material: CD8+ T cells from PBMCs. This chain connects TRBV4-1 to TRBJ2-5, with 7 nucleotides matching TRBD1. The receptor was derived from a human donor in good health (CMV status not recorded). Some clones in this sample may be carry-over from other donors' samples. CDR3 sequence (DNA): TGCGCCAGCAGCCAAGATGCCGGACAGGCGCTTCAAGAGACCCAGTACTTA. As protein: CASSQDAGQALQETQYL.